The subject of this entry is one T cell receptor beta chain. The target antigen is unknown. The data derive from a study of long-term antiretroviral therapy in people with HIV. Losses at the gene ends were 7 bases for V and 4 bases for J; bases not matched to a gene: 13. CDR1 is MRHNA and CDR2 is SNTAGT in the germline V gene. The CDR3 covers 16 residues. Run at survey level, the immunoSEQ assay was version v3.0. TCRdb's copy holds only in-frame clones and misses some; the assay was immunoSEQ multiplex PCR. The sample includes tens of thousands of clones, over 80% of them seen just once. Findings and limits, study-wide: The study collected blood between about 2004 and 2018, possibly under older ART regimens. Even long-term ART left TRB diversity below transplant donor controls, despite gains.

The chain employs TRBV6-4 and TRBJ2-3; 8 positions agree with TRBD2. The material sequenced was unsorted PBMCs, taken 1.6 years after starting antiretroviral therapy. This sequence originates from a man aged 35 to 55 with HIV. In DNA, the CDR3 is TGTGCCAGCACCCCGTCAGGAACTAGCGGCGCAGATACGCAGTATTTT. Protein sequence: CASTPSGTSGADTQYF.